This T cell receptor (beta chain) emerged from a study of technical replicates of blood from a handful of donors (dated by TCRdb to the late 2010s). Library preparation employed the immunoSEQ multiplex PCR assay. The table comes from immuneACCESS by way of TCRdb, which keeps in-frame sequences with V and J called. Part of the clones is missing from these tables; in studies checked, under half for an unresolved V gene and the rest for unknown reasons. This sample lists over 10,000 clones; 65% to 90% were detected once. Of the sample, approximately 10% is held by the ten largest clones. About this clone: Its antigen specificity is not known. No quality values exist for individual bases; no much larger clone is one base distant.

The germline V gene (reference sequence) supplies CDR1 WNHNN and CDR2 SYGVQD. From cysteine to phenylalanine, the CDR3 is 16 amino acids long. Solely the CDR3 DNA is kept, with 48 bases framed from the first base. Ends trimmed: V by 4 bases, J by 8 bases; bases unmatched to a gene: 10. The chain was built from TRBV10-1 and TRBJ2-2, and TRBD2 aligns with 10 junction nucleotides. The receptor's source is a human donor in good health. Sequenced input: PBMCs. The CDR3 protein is CASSVLAGEFGGELFF. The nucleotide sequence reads TGCGCCAGCAGTGTCCTAGCGGGAGAGTTCGGGGGGGAGCTGTTTTTT.